The rows below give T cell receptor beta chains drawn from one sample of a study of T cell responses to AZD1222 COVID-19 vaccine. Profiled with immunoSEQ multiplex PCR; TCRdb holds only in-frame clones, not every one. The sample has around 150,000 clones, roughly 92% seen once. The sample consisted of peripheral blood, taken on day 0 of AZD1222 vaccination. The receptors were sampled from an adult in good health. The CDR3 runs from the conserved cysteine through the conserved F or W. Fields, in order: V gene, clone size, D gene, J gene, CDR3 DNA, CDR3 protein. D genes are given only for firm matches. Not all rows give a size; the values are once, few, many and, for expanded clones, a class.

v_call: TRBV30
clone_size: few
d_call: NA
j_call: TRBJ1-2
cdr3_nt: TGTGCCTGGAGGGGGACCAGCTATGGCTACACCTTC
cdr3_aa: CAWRGTSYGYTF

v_call: TRBV25-1
clone_size: NA
d_call: NA
j_call: TRBJ2-3
cdr3_nt: TGTGCCAGCAGTGAATCGGGGCATACGCAGTATTTT
cdr3_aa: CASSESGHTQYF

v_call: TRBV7-9
clone_size: NA
d_call: NA
j_call: TRBJ1-2
cdr3_nt: TGTGCCAGCAGCTTAGGTTTAGGAGCGTCAAAGGACTATGGCTACACCTTC
cdr3_aa: CASSLGLGASKDYGYTF

v_call: TRBV7-2
clone_size: NA
d_call: TRBD2
j_call: TRBJ2-7
cdr3_nt: TGTGCCAGCAGCCCGGGAGGGACTAGTGGCTACGAGCAGTACTTC
cdr3_aa: CASSPGGTSGYEQYF

v_call: TRBV19
clone_size: NA
d_call: TRBD1
j_call: TRBJ1-3
cdr3_nt: TGTGCCAGTAGTGGAACGACAGGGCTTGGAAACACCATATATTTT
cdr3_aa: CASSGTTGLGNTIYF

v_call: TRBV19
clone_size: NA
d_call: NA
j_call: TRBJ1-2
cdr3_nt: TGTGCCAGCGGGGGTTCGCAAAACTATGGCTACACCTTC
cdr3_aa: CASGGSQNYGYTF

v_call: TRBV5-8
clone_size: NA
d_call: NA
j_call: TRBJ1-1
cdr3_nt: TGTGCCAGCAGCCCACATGTAAACGCTAGGGACACTGAAGCTTTCTTT
cdr3_aa: CASSPHVNARDTEAFF

v_call: TRBV5-8
clone_size: NA
d_call: NA
j_call: TRBJ2-5
cdr3_nt: TGTGCCAGCAGCGGTCCCCGGGGGGCCGAGACCCAGTACTTC
cdr3_aa: CASSGPRGAETQYF

v_call: TRBV15
clone_size: NA
d_call: NA
j_call: TRBJ2-6
cdr3_nt: TGTGCCACCAGCAGAGACAGGGCTGGGGCCAACGTCCTGACTTTC
cdr3_aa: CATSRDRAGANVLTF

v_call: TRBV5-1
clone_size: NA
d_call: TRBD1
j_call: TRBJ2-7
cdr3_nt: TGCGCCAGCAGCTTCCAACCCGGGACAGGGAGCTACGAGCAGTACTTC
cdr3_aa: CASSFQPGTGSYEQYF

v_call: TRBV11-3
clone_size: NA
d_call: TRBD1
j_call: TRBJ2-4
cdr3_nt: TGTGCCAGCAGCCGGACAGGGTTAGACATTCAGTACTTC
cdr3_aa: CASSRTGLDIQYF

v_call: TRBV5-6
clone_size: NA
d_call: TRBD2
j_call: TRBJ2-7
cdr3_nt: TGTGCCAGCAGCTTGGGGGAGGGCTACGAGCAGTACTTC
cdr3_aa: CASSLGEGYEQYF

v_call: TRBV6-1
clone_size: NA
d_call: NA
j_call: TRBJ1-1
cdr3_nt: TGTGCCAGCAGTGAAGCCTGGCCGAACACTGAAGCTTTCTTT
cdr3_aa: CASSEAWPNTEAFF

v_call: TRBV21-1
clone_size: NA
d_call: NA
j_call: TRBJ2-3
cdr3_nt: TGTGCCAGCAGCAAAGTCCCTCCTAGCGGGAGGGGCGATACGCAGTATTTT
cdr3_aa: CASSKVPPSGRGDTQYF

v_call: TRBV9
clone_size: NA
d_call: TRBD1
j_call: TRBJ2-7
cdr3_nt: TGTGCCAGCAGCGTACAGGGGGTCAACTACGAGCAGTACTTC
cdr3_aa: CASSVQGVNYEQYF

v_call: TRBV7-3
clone_size: NA
d_call: NA
j_call: TRBJ2-2
cdr3_nt: TGTGCCAGCAGCTTAGGTGGGCGTCCCGGGGAGCTGTTTTTT
cdr3_aa: CASSLGGRPGELFF

v_call: TRBV7-2
clone_size: NA
d_call: NA
j_call: TRBJ1-3
cdr3_nt: TGTGCCAGCAGCCCCAGGGTCTCCTCTGGAAACACCATATATTTT
cdr3_aa: CASSPRVSSGNTIYF

v_call: TRBV4-3
clone_size: NA
d_call: NA
j_call: TRBJ2-7
cdr3_nt: TGCGCCAGCAGCCAAGGTCCCACAGCCTACGAGCAGTACTTC
cdr3_aa: CASSQGPTAYEQYF

v_call: TRBV18
clone_size: NA
d_call: NA
j_call: TRBJ2-5
cdr3_nt: TGTGCCAGCTCACTGATTCCGGGTCGCACCGAGACCCAGTACTTC
cdr3_aa: CASSLIPGRTETQYF

v_call: TRBV4-3
clone_size: NA
d_call: NA
j_call: TRBJ2-7
cdr3_nt: TGCGCCAGCAGCCCGAAAGGCCACGGGGAACTCTACGAGCAGTACTTC
cdr3_aa: CASSPKGHGELYEQYF

v_call: TRBV6-6
clone_size: NA
d_call: TRBD2
j_call: TRBJ2-7
cdr3_nt: TGTGCCAGCAGTTACACTAGCGGGCTCGAGCAGTACTTC
cdr3_aa: CASSYTSGLEQYF

v_call: TRBV3-1/TRBV3-2
clone_size: NA
d_call: TRBD2
j_call: TRBJ2-3
cdr3_nt: TGTGCCAGCAGCCCCCTCCTGGGGCGGGAGTACACAGATACGCAGTATTTT
cdr3_aa: CASSPLLGREYTDTQYF

v_call: TRBV27
clone_size: NA
d_call: NA
j_call: TRBJ2-7
cdr3_nt: TGTGCCAGCAGTTTATCCACAGGGCATAGTTCCTACGAGCAGTACTTC
cdr3_aa: CASSLSTGHSSYEQYF

v_call: TRBV5-1
clone_size: NA
d_call: TRBD1
j_call: TRBJ2-5
cdr3_nt: TGCGCCAGCAGTTTTACAGGGGGCGTCGAGACCCAGTACTTC
cdr3_aa: CASSFTGGVETQYF

v_call: TRBV9
clone_size: NA
d_call: NA
j_call: TRBJ2-1
cdr3_nt: TGTGCCAGCAGACCGTTCGAGGCAGGGAGCTCCTACAATGAGCAGTTCTTC
cdr3_aa: CASRPFEAGSSYNEQFF

v_call: TRBV21-1
clone_size: NA
d_call: NA
j_call: TRBJ1-3
cdr3_nt: TGTGCCAGCAGCAAAGTGCTGGTGCGTTTTACTCCCAAGAGCTCTGGAAACACCATATATTTT
cdr3_aa: CASSKVLVRFTPKSSGNTIYF

v_call: TRBV10-3
clone_size: NA
d_call: NA
j_call: TRBJ2-7
cdr3_nt: TGTGCCAGCCACGGACAGCGGTCCTACGAGCAGTACTTC
cdr3_aa: CASHGQRSYEQYF

v_call: TRBV6-1
clone_size: NA
d_call: TRBD2
j_call: TRBJ2-1
cdr3_nt: TGTGCCAGCAGTGATTCTCAGCGGGGGGGCAATGAGCAGTTCTTC
cdr3_aa: CASSDSQRGGNEQFF

v_call: TRBV7-9
clone_size: NA
d_call: TRBD1
j_call: TRBJ1-4
cdr3_nt: TGTGCCAGCAGCCTAGACAGGGCTGATGAAAAACTGTTTTTT
cdr3_aa: CASSLDRADEKLFF

v_call: TRBV18
clone_size: NA
d_call: NA
j_call: TRBJ2-5
cdr3_nt: TGTGCCAGCTCACAAAACCAAGAGACCCAGTACTTC
cdr3_aa: CASSQNQETQYF

v_call: TRBV6-2/TRBV6-3
clone_size: NA
d_call: TRBD2
j_call: TRBJ2-7
cdr3_nt: TGTGCCAGCAGCACCGGCCTAGCGGGGGGGATCTCCTACGAGCAGTACTTC
cdr3_aa: CASSTGLAGGISYEQYF

v_call: TRBV7-3
clone_size: NA
d_call: NA
j_call: TRBJ2-1
cdr3_nt: TGTGCCAGCAGCTTAATTGCCTCCGATGAGCAGTTCTTC
cdr3_aa: CASSLIASDEQFF

v_call: TRBV5-1
clone_size: NA
d_call: NA
j_call: TRBJ2-1
cdr3_nt: TGCGCCAGCAGCATCGCCAGATACAATGAGCAGTTCTTC
cdr3_aa: CASSIARYNEQFF

v_call: TRBV11-3
clone_size: NA
d_call: TRBD2
j_call: TRBJ2-1
cdr3_nt: TGTGCCAGCAGCTCCACCGAGGGACTAGCGTCGTACAATGAGCAGTTCTTC
cdr3_aa: CASSSTEGLASYNEQFF

v_call: TRBV7-3
clone_size: few
d_call: NA
j_call: TRBJ2-2
cdr3_nt: TGTGCCAGCAGCTTATTGCGGGGACCCACGAACACCGGGGAGCTGTTTTTT
cdr3_aa: CASSLLRGPTNTGELFF

v_call: TRBV6-5
clone_size: NA
d_call: NA
j_call: TRBJ2-2
cdr3_nt: TGTGCCAGCTCGGGAAACACCGGGGAGCTGTTTTTT
cdr3_aa: CASSGNTGELFF

v_call: TRBV4-1
clone_size: once
d_call: TRBD1
j_call: TRBJ1-4
cdr3_nt: TGCGCCAGCAGCCAAGAAGACAGGGTGCGGATGACTAATGAAAAACTGTTTTTT
cdr3_aa: CASSQEDRVRMTNEKLFF

v_call: TRBV7-6
clone_size: NA
d_call: NA
j_call: TRBJ2-5
cdr3_nt: TGTGCCAGCAGCTTAGACGGGCGGGTCCGGGAGACCCAGTACTTC
cdr3_aa: CASSLDGRVRETQYF

v_call: TRBV28
clone_size: NA
d_call: TRBD2
j_call: TRBJ2-3
cdr3_nt: TGTGCCAGCAGGCAGCCTTTTCCGACTAGCGGGAGATCCACAGATACGCAGTATTTT
cdr3_aa: CASRQPFPTSGRSTDTQYF

v_call: TRBV5-4
clone_size: NA
d_call: NA
j_call: TRBJ1-2
cdr3_nt: TGTGCCAGCAGCCCCGACAGGAACTATGGCTACACCTTC
cdr3_aa: CASSPDRNYGYTF

v_call: TRBV7-2
clone_size: NA
d_call: NA
j_call: TRBJ1-5
cdr3_nt: TGTGCCAGCACCCAGGGTAGGAGTCAGCCCCAGCATTTT
cdr3_aa: CASTQGRSQPQHF

v_call: TRBV28
clone_size: NA
d_call: NA
j_call: TRBJ1-2
cdr3_nt: TGTGCCAGCAGTGCGCAGGGGCTCCTTGGCTACACCTTC
cdr3_aa: CASSAQGLLGYTF

v_call: TRBV21-1
clone_size: NA
d_call: NA
j_call: TRBJ1-4
cdr3_nt: TGTGCCAGCAGCAATGGTAGAAAAGAGGAAAAACTGTTTTTT
cdr3_aa: CASSNGRKEEKLFF

v_call: TRBV11-2
clone_size: once
d_call: NA
j_call: TRBJ1-1
cdr3_nt: TGTGCCAGCAGCTCCCGTCGGTACTGGGGGATGAACACTGAAGCTTTCTTT
cdr3_aa: CASSSRRYWGMNTEAFF

v_call: TRBV11-3
clone_size: NA
d_call: TRBD2
j_call: TRBJ2-1
cdr3_nt: TGTGCCAGCAGCTCTATAGCGGGGCGGAGCTCCTACAATGAGCAGTTCTTC
cdr3_aa: CASSSIAGRSSYNEQFF

v_call: TRBV12-3/TRBV12-4
clone_size: NA
d_call: NA
j_call: TRBJ2-1
cdr3_nt: TGTGCCAGCAGTTCTTTGGCCCATGAGCAGTTCTTC
cdr3_aa: CASSSLAHEQFF

v_call: TRBV5-6
clone_size: NA
d_call: TRBD2
j_call: TRBJ2-3
cdr3_nt: TGTGCCAGCAGCGCGGCGGGGGGGAGCACAGATGCGCAGTATTTT
cdr3_aa: CASSAAGGSTDAQYF

v_call: TRBV7-9
clone_size: NA
d_call: NA
j_call: TRBJ2-2
cdr3_nt: TGTGCCAGCAGCTTTCTCGGGAGCGGCACCGGGGAGCTGTTTTTT
cdr3_aa: CASSFLGSGTGELFF

v_call: TRBV30
clone_size: NA
d_call: NA
j_call: TRBJ2-1
cdr3_nt: TGTGCCTGGAGTGAGGAGGACAATGAGCAGTTCTTC
cdr3_aa: CAWSEEDNEQFF

v_call: TRBV2
clone_size: NA
d_call: NA
j_call: TRBJ1-6
cdr3_nt: TGTGCCAGCAGTTCCAGAACTAGTAATTCACCCCTCCACTTT
cdr3_aa: CASSSRTSNSPLHF

v_call: TRBV6-6
clone_size: NA
d_call: NA
j_call: TRBJ2-3
cdr3_nt: TGTGCCAGCAATTGGGCTGCCGAGGATACGCAGTATTTT
cdr3_aa: CASNWAAEDTQYF

v_call: TRBV7-6
clone_size: NA
d_call: NA
j_call: TRBJ2-1
cdr3_nt: TGTGCCAGCAGCGCAACCTGGGGTGAGCAGTTCTTC
cdr3_aa: CASSATWGEQFF

v_call: TRBV6-5
clone_size: NA
d_call: TRBD1
j_call: TRBJ1-4
cdr3_nt: TGTGCCAGCAGTTACTCGGGGGACAGTGGAAGTGAAAAACTGTTTTTT
cdr3_aa: CASSYSGDSGSEKLFF

v_call: TRBV5-1
clone_size: once
d_call: NA
j_call: TRBJ1-3
cdr3_nt: TGCGCCAGCAGGGGTGGAAACACCATATATTTT
cdr3_aa: CASRGGNTIYF

v_call: TRBV3-1/TRBV3-2
clone_size: NA
d_call: NA
j_call: TRBJ1-1
cdr3_nt: TGTGCCAGCAGCCAAGATATGGCCCCCACTGAAGCTTTCTTT
cdr3_aa: CASSQDMAPTEAFF